The T cell receptor (beta chain) under discussion was sequenced for a study of T-cell memory formation after mild COVID-19. Study-wide context: Most TCR clusters belonged to a single donor. Study-level results: A second wave of clones peaked on day 37, and their SARS-CoV-2 specificity went unconfirmed. From day 15 to 85, contracting clones were balanced between CD4 and CD8, whereas later expanders leaned toward CD4+.

For this clonotype: Its antigen remains unidentified.

TCRdb analysed the 5' RACE reads with MiXCR anew, one entry per CDR3 protein. The sample has about 350,000 distinct CDR3 sequences; approximately 15% are singletons. CDR1 and CDR2 (germline): LGHNA, YNFKEQ. CDR3 length equals 18 residues. V lost 4 bases, J lost 4 bases, and 8 bases stayed unmatched. The source material was PBMCs or a T cell subset sorted from them (not recorded which). The TCR comes from a man in his late teens or twenties who had mild COVID-19 (a few samples of this study predate the infection). Cell type and time point are not known. The rearrangement uses TRBV4-2 and TRBJ2-1, with TRBD2 matching 15 bases. CDR3 in amino acids: CASSPGLAGGRRYNEQFF. The CDR3 DNA reads as TGTGCCAGCAGCCCGGGACTAGCGGGGGGCCGGCGGTACAATGAGCAGTTCTTC.